What follows are 19 T cell receptor beta chains derived from one specimen sequenced in a study of identifying expanded T cells in peripheral blood. Using immunoSEQ multiplex PCR, the repertoire was profiled, and TCRdb retains in-frame clones only, with some absent. The sample yields 85,000 to 120,000 clones, about nine tenths seen once. The sequencing input was blood. These receptors were collected from a person aged 18 to 69 in good health.

The chain employs TRBV27 and TRBJ2-6; no reliable D call. The CDR3 totals 18 residues. Germline V lookup: CDR1 MNHEY, CDR2 SMNVEV (reference sequence). Trimming removed 3 bases at V and 4 bases at J, with 19 bases between. CDR3 coding DNA: TGTGCCAGCAGTTTCTTAAAATGGACCTCGGAAGGGGCCAACGTCCTGACTTTC. Encoded protein: CASSFLKWTSEGANVLTF. The full variable domain, rest sourced from reference TRBV27 and TRBJ2-6, is EAQVTQNPRYLITVTGKKLTVTCSQNMNHEYMSWYRQDPGLGLRQIYYSMNVEVTDKGDVPEGYKVSRKEKRNFPLILESPSPNQTSLYFCASSFLKWTSEGANVLTFGAGSRLTVL.

The chain has TRBV29-1 and TRBJ2-2; 8 bases fit TRBD1. With 1 base clipped from V and 6 bases from J, the junction kept 7 bases outside the gene matches. The CDR3 sequence is 15 residues long. The germline V gene encodes CDR1 SQVTM and CDR2 ANQGSEA. In DNA, the CDR3 is TGCAGCGTTGAAGGTGGACAGGGTTACGCCGGGGAGCTGTTTTTT. Translation gives CSVEGGQGYAGELFF.

V is TRBV18 and J is TRBJ2-7, with 11 bases that match TRBD2. With 6 bases clipped from V and 2 bases from J, the junction kept 6 bases outside the gene matches. Germline loops: CDR1 KGHSH, CDR2 LQKENI. This CDR3 is 15 amino acids long. The DNA for the CDR3 is TGTGCCAGCTCGGAGGGACTAGCGGTCCCCTACGAGCAGTACTTC. It specifies CASSEGLAVPYEQYF.

This chain joins TRBV19 and TRBJ2-1; weak D call: TRBD2 (6 bases). From germline, CDR1 is LNHDA and CDR2 SQIVND (reference sequence). V lost 6 bases, J lost 3 bases, and 24 bases lay in between. The CDR3 totals 18 residues. The CDR3: CASRPGRYGSGVYNEQFF. The CDR3 DNA reads as TGTGCCAGTAGGCCCGGTAGATATGGTAGCGGAGTCTACAATGAGCAGTTCTTC.

CDR3 amino acids: CASHPGVGSNQPQHF. CDR3 nucleotides: TGTGCCTCTCATCCCGGGGTTGGGAGCAATCAGCCCCAGCATTTT. The chain joins TRBV10-3 to TRBJ1-5; no clear D gene. Germline CDR1 reads ENHRY; CDR2 reads SYGVKD. Trimming shortened V by 11 bases and J by 1 base, and 18 bases separated the two germline ends. The CDR3 loop spans 15 amino acids.

The V call is TRBV18, the J call TRBJ2-7; possibly TRBD2 for D (6 bases). Trimming pared 6 bases from V and 3 bases from J, leaving 15 bases between. Germline CDR1 and CDR2: KGHSH and LQKENI. The CDR3 length is 14 residues. In nucleotides, the CDR3 is TGTGCCAGCTCCCCCGGGGGAACAAGCTACGAGCAGTACTTC. It codes for CASSPGGTSYEQYF.

The V and J genes are TRBV5-6 and TRBJ1-3, with unresolved D. CDR3 length: 15 residues. Germline V gene sequence: CDR1 SGHDT, CDR2 YYEEEE. Trimming removed 0 bases from V and 0 bases from J, with 7 bases in between. The CDR3 protein is CASSLVGYSGNTIYF. In DNA form, the CDR3 reads TGTGCCAGCAGCTTGGTTGGGTACTCTGGAAACACCATATATTTT.

The DNA for the CDR3 is TGTGCCACCAGCAGAGGACTAGCGGGACGGACTTACTCCTACAATGAGCAGTTCTTC. This codes for CATSRGLAGRTYSYNEQFF. V is TRBV15 and J is TRBJ2-1; TRBD2 matches at 11 bases. Trimming at V came to 1 base and at J to 0 bases, leaving 8 bases not matched to a gene. Germline values: CDR1 LNHNV, CDR2 YYDKDF (reference sequence). The CDR3 totals 19 residues.

The gene calls are TRBV5-4 and TRBJ2-5, with D unresolved. Trimming took off 2 bases at V and 2 bases at J, with 7 bases between the two ends. The CDR3 has 13 amino acids. From germline, CDR1 is SGHNT and CDR2 YYREEE (reference sequence). The CDR3 DNA sequence: TGTGCCAGCAGCTTCAGTCGGCAAGAGACCCAGTACTTC. Its translation is CASSFSRQETQYF.

The V and J genes are TRBV7-9 and TRBJ2-3; possible D gene TRBD2, 7 bases. This CDR3 is 17 amino acids long. Trimming pared 3 bases from V and 4 bases from J, leaving 20 bases between. Germline lookup yields CDR1 SEHNR and CDR2 FQNEAQ (reference sequence). CDR3 sequence: CASSFEGFGGRPDTQYF. The CDR3 nucleotides are TGTGCCAGCAGCTTCGAAGGGTTCGGGGGGCGCCCAGATACGCAGTATTTT.

In its sample, this clone was seen once. The chain combines TRBV30 with TRBJ1-1; D unclear. Germline CDR1 GTSNPN, CDR2 SVGIG (reference sequence). V lost 0 bases to trimming and J lost 5 bases, with 13 bases between them. This CDR3 has 14 amino acids. The CDR3 nucleotides are TGTGCCTGGAGTGTATGGGGTAGTTGGACTGAAGCTTTCTTT. It codes for CAWSVWGSWTEAFF.

CDR3: CASSRELNTEAFF. In DNA form, the CDR3 reads TGTGCCAGCAGCCGAGAGCTGAACACTGAAGCTTTCTTT. The rearrangement joins TRBV11-3 to TRBJ1-1; D is unclear. Germline V CDR1 and CDR2: SGHNT, YENEEA. The V gene lost 5 bases and the J gene lost 0 bases, with 7 bases spanning the gap. The CDR3 spans 13 residues.

The chain combines TRBV5-5 with TRBJ2-6; D unresolved. The CDR3 loop spans 16 amino acids. The germline V and J ends were trimmed by 1 base and 0 bases, with 8 bases remaining between them. Germline V lookup: CDR1 SGHKS, CDR2 YYEKEE (reference sequence). CDR3 protein: CASSLLGGSGANVLTF. CDR3 sequence (DNA): TGTGCCAGCAGCTTGTTAGGCGGCTCTGGGGCCAACGTCCTGACTTTC. Using reference TRBV5-5 and TRBJ2-6 for the parts outside the CDR3, the full variable domain is DAGVTQSPTHLIKTRGQQVTLRCSPISGHKSVSWYQQVLGQGPQFIFQYYEKEERGRGNFPDRFSARQFPNYSSELNVNALLLGDSALYLCASSLLGGSGANVLTFGAGSRLTVL.

This chain connects TRBV7-7 to TRBJ2-1; 10 bases match TRBD1. Germline V CDR1 and CDR2: SSHAT, FNYEAQ (reference sequence). The CDR3 is 14 residues long. With 5 bases clipped from V and 8 bases from J, the junction kept 6 bases outside the gene matches. CDR3 region: CASSPLGQGYEQFF. The DNA for the CDR3 is TGTGCCAGCAGCCCCTTGGGACAGGGGTATGAGCAGTTCTTC.

CDR3 region: CASSKESWECGTQYF. CDR3 in DNA: TGTGCCAGCAGCAAAGAATCATGGGAGTGTGGGACCCAGTACTTC. This chain uses TRBV21-1 with TRBJ2-5; the tabulated D call, TRBD2, remains unverified against the DNA. TRBV21-1 is described as a pseudogene. The CDR3 is 15 amino acids.

The CDR3, as DNA: TGTGCCAGCAGCTTCGGACTAGTGCCTTCCTACGAGCAGTACTTC. Translated: CASSFGLVPSYEQYF. This chain links TRBV5-4 with TRBJ2-7, with TRBD2 identical over 7 bases. The CDR3 has 15 amino acids. From germline, CDR1 is SGHNT and CDR2 YYREEE (reference sequence). J gave up 1 base and V 2 bases, and 6 bases lay outside the gene matches.

J is TRBJ2-1 and V is TRBV5-1; 7 nucleotides match TRBD2. CDR3 length equals 14 residues. Per germline, CDR1 SGHRS and CDR2 YFSETQ. Germline trimming cut 0 bases from V and 8 bases from J; bases unmatched to any gene: 5. CDR3 coding DNA: TGCGCCAGCAGCTTGGCCCTACGGGGGGATGAGCAGTTCTTC. It translates to CASSLALRGDEQFF. The full variable domain, its missing parts supplied by reference TRBV5-1 and TRBJ2-1, is KAGVTQTPRYLIKTRGQQVTLSCSPISGHRSVSWYQQTPGQGLQFLFEYFSETQRNKGNFPGRFSGRQFSNSRSEMNVSTLELGDSALYLCASSLALRGDEQFFGPGTRLTVL.

This chain links TRBV27 with TRBJ2-3, with D unclear. This CDR3 has 12 residues. Between the trimmed V and J ends, which lost 6 bases and 6 bases, there was a span of 10 bases. CDR1 and CDR2 (germline): MNHEY, SMNVEV (reference sequence). Here the CDR3 reads CASSPASDTQYF. In DNA form, the CDR3 reads TGTGCCAGCAGCCCAGCGTCGGATACGCAGTATTTT.

The CDR3 bases are TGCGCCAGCAGCCAAAAGACAGGGGTAGGTACTGAAGCTTTCTTT. Translation: CASSQKTGVGTEAFF. The V and J genes are TRBV4-3 and TRBJ1-1, with TRBD1 matching over 8 bases. Germline lookup yields CDR1 LGHNA and CDR2 YSLEER. Germline trimming cut 2 bases from V and 5 bases from J; bases unmatched to any gene: 7. The CDR3 is made up of 15 amino acids.